The 21 T cell receptor beta chains below come from one sample, sequenced in a study of blood T cell repertoires in COVID-19. Using immunoSEQ multiplex PCR, the repertoire was profiled, and TCRdb retains in-frame clones only, with some absent. Here the sample spans around 100,000 clones, about 77% being singletons. Source material: peripheral blood. These receptors were obtained from a woman aged 70-85 years with acute or convalescent COVID-19.

The DNA of the CDR3 is TGTGCCAGCAGCTTATATTCGGACACTGAAGCTTTCTTT. Translation gives CASSLYSDTEAFF. The genes are TRBV5-4 and TRBJ1-1; D ambiguous. The CDR3 totals 13 residues. Trimming stripped 2 bases from V and 3 bases from J, with 8 bases between. Germline V gives CDR1 SGHNT, CDR2 YYREEE (reference sequence).

This clone came up once. This chain links TRBV7-8 with TRBJ2-2; D is possibly TRBD1 (6 bases). Germline V lookup: CDR1 SGHVS, CDR2 FQNEAQ. The CDR3 is 14 amino acids. The V and J ends lost 3 bases and 4 bases respectively, with 9 bases between them. The CDR3 nucleotides are TGTGCCAGCAGCTTGGCAGGGGCCACCGGGGAGCTGTTTTTT. Translation: CASSLAGATGELFF.

The V gene is TRBV30, the J gene TRBJ2-6; D gene ambiguous. The CDR3 spans 14 residues. With 0 bases removed from V and 9 bases from J, the gap between germline ends came to 12 bases. Germline CDR1 reads GTSNPN; CDR2 reads SVGIG (reference sequence). In DNA, the CDR3 is TGTGCCTGGAGTGTACCTCCTCAGGTCAACGTCCTGACTTTC. Translation: CAWSVPPQVNVLTF.

This chain connects TRBV6-2 or TRBV6-3 to TRBJ1-1; the D is unclear. CDR3 length: 14 amino acids. Trimming shortened V by 3 bases and J by 1 base, and 9 bases separated the two germline ends. Per the germline V gene, CDR1 is MNHEY and CDR2 is SVGEGT. In DNA, the CDR3 is TGTGCCAGCAGTTATCCGAGAGAGAACACTGAAGCTTTCTTT. Its protein product is CASSYPRENTEAFF.

This clone came up a few times. The chain recombines TRBV7-9 with TRBJ1-6; D gene unclear. Trimming removed 4 bases at V and 7 bases at J, with 14 bases between. CDR3 length: 15 amino acids. Germline CDR1 and CDR2: SEHNR and FQNEAQ (reference sequence). The CDR3 sequence: CASSSASEPNSPLHF. The CDR3 nucleotides read TGTGCCAGCAGCTCGGCCAGCGAACCCAATTCACCCCTCCACTTT.

This chain uses TRBV15 with TRBJ2-1; D perhaps matches TRBD2 (6 bases). Germline V gene lookup returns CDR1 LNHNV and CDR2 YYDKDF (reference sequence). Trimming cost V 5 bases and J 4 bases, with 15 bases left between them. CDR3 length: 15 amino acids. In DNA form, the CDR3 reads TGTGCCACCAGCGTCGGGGACTCTACTTACAATGAGCAGTTCTTC. Translated: CATSVGDSTYNEQFF.

This chain uses TRBV30 with TRBJ1-1, with TRBD1 matching 8 bases. Trimming cost V 5 bases and J 6 bases; bases outside gene matches: 8. Germline V gene lookup returns CDR1 GTSNPN and CDR2 SVGIG (reference sequence). This CDR3 spans 13 amino acids. CDR3 nucleotides: TGTGCCTGGTCATTGACAGGGGAAGCTGAAGCTTTCTTT. Its protein is CAWSLTGEAEAFF. The full variable domain, completed using reference TRBV30 and TRBJ1-1, is SQTIHQWPATLVQPVGSPLSLECTVEGTSNPNLYWYRQAAGRGLQLLFYSVGIGQISSEVPQNLSASRPQDRQFILSSKKLLLSDSGFYLCAWSLTGEAEAFFGQGTRLTVV.

This clone was counted a single time. The genes are TRBV5-6 and TRBJ1-5, with D unclear. This CDR3 contains 13 residues. Germline CDR1 SGHDT, CDR2 YYEEEE. Trimming shortened V by 0 bases and J by 7 bases, and 8 bases separated the two germline ends. The CDR3 coding sequence is TGTGCCAGCAGCTTGGGCGGTGTGCAGCCCCAGCATTTT. It translates to CASSLGGVQPQHF. The variable domain in full, with the rest retrieved from reference TRBV5-6 and TRBJ1-5, is DAGVTQSPTHLIKTRGQQVTLRCSPKSGHDTVSWYQQALGQGPQFIFQYYEEEERQRGNFPDRFSGHQFPNYSSELNVNALLLGDSALYLCASSLGGVQPQHFGDGTRLSIL.

The rearrangement joins TRBV4-2 to TRBJ1-3, with D maybe TRBD1 (5 bases). The CDR3 loop spans 16 amino acids. The V gene lost 0 bases and the J gene lost 1 base, with 10 bases spanning the gap. CDR1 LGHNA and CDR2 YNFKEQ come from the germline V gene. CDR3 bases: TGTGCCAGCAGCCAAGATAGACAGACGTCTGGAAACACCATATATTTT. It encodes CASSQDRQTSGNTIYF.

The V gene is TRBV5-1, the J gene TRBJ1-6, with TRBD1 identical over 7 bases. The trim removed 4 bases at V and 5 bases at J, leaving 9 bases unmatched. This CDR3 spans 16 amino acids. Germline-derived CDR1 and CDR2 are SGHRS and YFSETQ. The CDR3 sequence is CASSRDSPSNNSPLHF. The CDR3 DNA reads TGCGCCAGCAGCCGGGACAGTCCCTCGAATAATTCACCCCTCCACTTT.

This clone has a handful of counts. The gene calls are TRBV4-1 and TRBJ1-2; D uncertain. Germline CDR1 and CDR2: MGHRA and YSYEKL. Trimming took 1 base from V and 0 from J, leaving 6 bases between them. The CDR3 consists of 14 residues. The CDR3 DNA is TGCGCCAGCAGCCAAGCAACAACTAACTATGGCTACACCTTC. Amino acids: CASSQATTNYGYTF.

The V call is TRBV3-1 (or the pseudogene TRBV3-2), the J call TRBJ1-2; 7 bases line up with TRBD1. Trimming took 4 bases from V and 6 from J; bases not matched to a gene: 11. This CDR3 has 15 residues. Germline V gene data show CDR1 as LGHDT and CDR2 as YNNKEL (reference sequence). CDR3 sequence: CASSRTTGSADGYTF. In nucleotides, the CDR3 is TGTGCCAGCAGCCGCACGACAGGGAGTGCAGATGGCTACACCTTC.

This chain uses TRBV7-9 with TRBJ1-3; D unresolved. CDR1 is SEHNR and CDR2 is FQNEAQ in the germline V gene (reference sequence). Between the trimmed V and J ends, which lost 5 bases and 4 bases, there was a span of 6 bases. There are 12 residues in the CDR3. Here the CDR3 DNA reads TGTGCCAGCAGCGCCACAGGAAACACCATATATTTT. This codes for CASSATGNTIYF.

This clone was counted only a few times. The chain couples TRBV5-1 to TRBJ2-2; the match to TRBD2 covers 8 bases. V shed 6 bases, J shed 1 base, and the junction held 2 bases outside the gene matches. The CDR3 consists of 14 residues. Germline V gene lookup returns CDR1 SGHRS and CDR2 YFSETQ. CDR3 sequence: CASKAGGNTGELFF. CDR3 DNA sequence: TGCGCCAGCAAGGCGGGGGGGAACACCGGGGAGCTGTTTTTT.

The chain couples TRBV2 to TRBJ1-5, with no clear D. V shed 4 bases and J shed 4 bases, with 11 bases lying between them. Germline V gene data show CDR1 as SNHLY and CDR2 as FYNNEI. This CDR3 comprises 14 residues. This CDR3 is CASSVMPGNQPQHF. The CDR3 nucleotides read TGTGCCAGCAGTGTGATGCCGGGTAATCAGCCCCAGCATTTT.

In this sample, this clone turned up once. The J gene is TRBJ2-3, the V gene TRBV19, with 8 bases lining up with TRBD1. The CDR3 covers 15 residues. The V segment lost 4 bases and the J segment 4 bases; nucleotides outside the gene matches: 7. Per the germline V gene, CDR1 is LNHDA and CDR2 is SQIVND (reference sequence). The DNA of the CDR3 is TGTGCCAGTAGTACATCGACAGGGGACCCAGATACGCAGTATTTT. It encodes CASSTSTGDPDTQYF.

The genes are TRBV18 and TRBJ2-3, with a tentative D call TRBD2 (5 bases). Germline values: CDR1 KGHSH, CDR2 LQKENI. The V and J ends lost 6 bases and 6 bases respectively, with 16 bases between them. The CDR3 length is 14 residues. CDR3 bases: TGTGCCAGCTCCCCTAACTCGGGAAGGGATACGCAGTATTTT. This codes for CASSPNSGRDTQYF.

The V call is TRBV28, the J call TRBJ2-5; D is ambiguous. The V end was cut by 6 bases, the J end by 7 bases, with 12 bases between. The CDR3 covers 12 residues. In germline, CDR1 is MDHEN, CDR2 SYDVKM. CDR3 sequence (DNA): TGTGCCAGCAGATCCGGTTGGGCGACCCAGTACTTC. Its translation is CASRSGWATQYF.

The chain employs TRBV7-2 and TRBJ2-5; maybe TRBD2 (5 bases). Germline CDR1 reads SGHTA; CDR2 reads FQGNSA. V lost 5 bases to trimming and J lost 5 bases, with 15 bases between them. The length of the CDR3 is 14 residues. The CDR3 loop reads CASSLSVGSETQYF. CDR3 bases: TGTGCCAGCAGCCTAAGTGTGGGGAGCGAGACCCAGTACTTC.

This clone was seen only once. This rearrangement joins TRBV7-3 to TRBJ2-3; D remains ambiguous. The CDR3 is 15 residues long. Between the trimmed V and J ends, which lost 1 base and 5 bases, there was a span of 13 bases. Looked up from germline, CDR1 is SGHTA and CDR2 is FQGTGA. The CDR3 sequence: CASSLNRLAGDTQYF. The DNA for the CDR3 is TGTGCCAGCAGCTTAAATCGGTTAGCTGGAGATACGCAGTATTTT.

V and J are TRBV6-6 and TRBJ1-3; a weak D match, TRBD1 (5 bases). Germline V gene sequence: CDR1 MNHNY, CDR2 SVGAGI (reference sequence). V lost 0 bases and J 3 bases, leaving 9 bases between the germline ends. The CDR3 has 15 residues. This CDR3 reads CASSYSGEFGNTIYF. The DNA for the CDR3 is TGTGCCAGCAGTTACTCAGGGGAATTTGGAAACACCATATATTTT.